This is a list of T cell receptor beta chains from one sample in a study of T-cell reconstitution after alpha-beta-depleted transplantation in children. TCRdb used MiXCR to reprocess the PCR reads, holding one entry per CDR3 protein. The data hold about 980,000 distinct CDR3 sequences, with about 29% observed a single time. The material sequenced was PBMCs, mostly from graft donor cells, taken 360 days after TCRalphabeta/CD19-depleted stem cell transplant. All receptors come from a boy in the first two years of life who had a stem cell transplant for SCID, so the T cells may come from the graft donor. CDR3s include the opening cysteine and the closing phenylalanine or tryptophan. Some rows mark clone size as missing; the rest say once, few, many or name a class of expanded clone.

>TRBV7-8|TRBJ1-1|NA
CASQQGHTEAFF
>TRBV15|TRBJ2-2|NA
CATSPTASKTGELFF
>TRBV24-1|TRBJ2-1|NA
CATSDKTTSGNEQFF
>TRBV7-2|TRBJ2-3|few
CASSLDSTSGEDTQYF
>TRBV2|TRBJ1-4|NA
CASKWTAKNEKLFF
>TRBV4-1|TRBJ1-1|few
CASSQDILITVPYTEAFF
>TRBV7-6|TRBJ1-4|NA
CASSLGGAGANEKLFF
>TRBV20-1|TRBJ1-1|few
CSARASQGFTEAFF
>TRBV19|TRBJ2-1|NA
CASSIDGGAYGEQFF
>TRBV6-5|TRBJ2-1|NA
CASSLDRGKYNEQFF
>TRBV7-9|TRBJ1-4|once
CASSRRSPTNEKLFF
>TRBV20-1|TRBJ1-4|few
CSAEMAATNEKLFF
>TRBV7-6|TRBJ1-5|NA
CASSPRTGGRQPQHF
>TRBV2|TRBJ2-7|few
CASSETGTVSYEQYF
>TRBV4-2|TRBJ1-1|few
CASSQGIVGVSTEAFF
>TRBV7-6|TRBJ2-5|NA
CASSLFKGPVETQYF
>TRBV5-6|TRBJ2-2|NA
CASSLGAAGTDTGELFF
>TRBV20-1|TRBJ2-3|NA
CSASQGLAGFLDTQYF
>TRBV29-1|TRBJ1-1|NA
CSVSQGGKTEAFF
>TRBV10-3|TRBJ2-5|few
CAISGEGGPMQETQYF
>TRBV19|TRBJ2-1|NA
CASSISYSSREQFF
>TRBV5-1|TRBJ1-4|few
CASSLVVDEKLFF
>TRBV7-8|TRBJ2-1|NA
CASSSKGGGLGRNNEQFF
>TRBV29-1|TRBJ2-3|NA
CSVEREGQFTDTQYF
>TRBV10-3|TRBJ2-3|NA
CAIKGQNTDTQYF
>TRBV5-5|TRBJ1-1|few
CASSQSEMNTEAFF
>TRBV12-3/TRBV12-4|TRBJ2-2|few
CASSHKHRAGELFF
>TRBV20-1|TRBJ2-7|few
CSATAGDSYEQYF
>TRBV27|TRBJ1-2|NA
CASSSSRQGVGYGYTF
>TRBV5-4|TRBJ2-1|few
CASSLRLAENNEQFF
>TRBV6-2/TRBV6-3|TRBJ2-7|NA
CASSSSPTGNRITYEQYF
>TRBV7-3|TRBJ2-3|many
CASSLTGVRLAGEASTDTQYF
>TRBV9|TRBJ1-3|NA
CASSGPTGSQSLRGNTIYF
>TRBV9|TRBJ2-7|few
CASSVGDGLDEQYF
>TRBV7-2|TRBJ2-2|NA
CASSFTGGGTGTGELFF
>TRBV5-6|TRBJ1-1|NA
CASRGRLSATEAFF
>TRBV10-3|TRBJ1-5|NA
CATNWDSNQPQHF